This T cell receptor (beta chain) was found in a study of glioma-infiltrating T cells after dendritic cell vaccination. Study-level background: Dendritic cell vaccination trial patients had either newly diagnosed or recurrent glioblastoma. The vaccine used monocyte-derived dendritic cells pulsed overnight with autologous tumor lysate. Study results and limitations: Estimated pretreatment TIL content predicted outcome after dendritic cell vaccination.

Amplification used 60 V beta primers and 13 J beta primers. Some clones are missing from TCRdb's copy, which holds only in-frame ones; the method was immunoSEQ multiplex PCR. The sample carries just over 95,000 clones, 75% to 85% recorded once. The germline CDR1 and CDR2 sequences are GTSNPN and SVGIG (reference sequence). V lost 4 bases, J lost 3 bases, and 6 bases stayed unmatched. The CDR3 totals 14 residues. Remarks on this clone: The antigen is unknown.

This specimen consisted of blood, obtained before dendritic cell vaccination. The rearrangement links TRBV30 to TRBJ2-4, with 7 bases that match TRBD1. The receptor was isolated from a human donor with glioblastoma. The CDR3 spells CAWTDREDKNIQYF. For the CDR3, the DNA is TGTGCCTGGACAGACAGGGAAGACAAAAACATTCAGTACTTC.